This T cell receptor beta chain emerged from a study of blood T cells in healthy people across ages. Study details: Template switching retrieved approximately one barcoded beta molecule for each two T cells.

CDR1 is SGHDT, CDR2 YYEEEE, per germline. The CDR3 has 14 amino acids. The V and J ends lost 3 bases and 2 bases, in that order; junction bases with no gene match: 4. The authors ran a second PCR of roughly 6 to 12 cycles using a sample-barcoded 5' primer and a J-beta primer mix. TCRdb reanalysed the 5' RACE reads using MiXCR and keeps one entry per CDR3 protein. The sample carries hundreds of thousands of distinct CDR3 sequences, 45% to 50% recorded once. This clonotype was seen a few times. The TCR originated in an older woman in good health. The rearrangement links TRBV5-6 to TRBJ2-5; 7 nucleotides agree with TRBD1. Sample: blood. The CDR3 DNA sequence: TGTGCCAGCAGCTACGACAGGGTTCAAGAGACCCAGTACTTC. Translation gives CASSYDRVQETQYF.